Below are 32 T cell receptor beta chains sequenced from a single sample in a study of T cell changes during pregnancy in multiple sclerosis. The table came from immunoSEQ multiplex PCR; TCRdb's copy has only in-frame clones and leaves some out. Of 55,000 to 95,000 clones in the sample, over 85% were seen once. Sample: peripheral blood, taken in the second trimester of pregnancy. These TCRs come from a female donor in good health, enrolled as a control in a pregnancy study.

The chain recombines TRBV5-5 with TRBJ1-4; tentative D call: TRBD1 (5 bases). The length of the CDR3 is 14 residues. The germline gives CDR1 SGHKS, CDR2 YYEKEE (reference sequence). V dropped 1 base and J dropped 4 bases, with 8 bases sitting between them. The CDR3 spells CASSLRGGNEKLFF. CDR3 coding DNA: TGTGCCAGCAGCTTGAGGGGAGGTAATGAAAAACTGTTTTTT.

This CDR3 is CASSPLMTDTQYF. In DNA form, the CDR3 reads TGTGCCAGCAGCCCTTTAATGACAGATACGCAGTATTTT. The chain couples TRBV7-3 to TRBJ2-3; D gene ambiguous. V lost 5 bases and J lost 3, with 9 bases in between. Germline assignment: CDR1 SGHTA and CDR2 FQGTGA. CDR3 length: 13 amino acids.

The J gene is TRBJ1-2, the V gene TRBV12-2; the listed D gene, TRBD1, was not tested against the DNA. TRBV12-2 is marked as a pseudogene. The length of the CDR3 is 21 residues. The CDR3 loop reads CASRLWGSLMIRVDAVYGYTF. For the CDR3, the DNA is TGTGCAAGTCGCTTATGGGGCTCCCTCATGATACGTGTCGACGCGGTCTATGGCTACACCTTC.

The rearrangement joins TRBV4-1 to TRBJ2-5, with 11 bases identical to TRBD2. With 4 bases clipped from V and 2 bases from J, the junction kept 15 bases outside the gene matches. There are 19 residues in the CDR3. Germline V gives CDR1 MGHRA, CDR2 YSYEKL. CDR3 DNA: TGCGCCAGCAGCCCCCTAACCTGGCCACTAGCGGGGGATCAAGAGACCCAGTACTTC. As protein: CASSPLTWPLAGDQETQYF.

The chain links TRBV7-2 to TRBJ1-5; no clear D gene. V was trimmed by 4 bases and J by 1 base, leaving 8 bases between them. The CDR3 loop spans 14 amino acids. Germline V gene sequence: CDR1 SGHTA, CDR2 FQGNSA. Written as DNA, the CDR3 is TGTGCCAGCAGCTGGGCGGGCAGCAATCAGCCCCAGCATTTT. This codes for CASSWAGSNQPQHF.

The genes are TRBV27 and TRBJ2-7; D is possibly TRBD2 (7 bases). Per the germline V gene, CDR1 is MNHEY and CDR2 is SMNVEV (reference sequence). Between the trimmed V and J ends, which lost 5 bases and 6 bases, there was a span of 14 bases. This CDR3 contains 13 residues. The CDR3 region has the DNA TGTGCCAGCAGTAGAGGGGGGGGTTCCGAGCAGTACTTC. This codes for CASSRGGGSEQYF.

The CDR3 DNA sequence: TGTGCCTGGACCCAAGGGGGTGGGGAAGCTTTCTTT. Amino acids: CAWTQGGGEAFF. The chain combines TRBV30 with TRBJ1-1; D possibly corresponds to TRBD1 (6 bases). The ends were cut back, 4 bases at V and 8 bases at J, with 14 bases in the middle. Germline V gene data show CDR1 as GTSNPN and CDR2 as SVGIG (reference sequence). This CDR3 region has 12 residues.

This rearrangement joins TRBV7-9 to TRBJ1-1; D remains ambiguous. Trimming took off 5 bases at V and 0 bases at J, with 16 bases between the two ends. Per germline, CDR1 SEHNR and CDR2 FQNEAQ (reference sequence). This CDR3 has 16 amino acids. CDR3 coding DNA: TGTGCCAGCAGCCTCCTCCGGGGAATTATGAACACTGAAGCTTTCTTT. Protein: CASSLLRGIMNTEAFF.

This chain joins TRBV14 and TRBJ1-2; 10 nucleotides agree with TRBD1. Germline lookup yields CDR1 SGHDN and CDR2 FVKESK. The CDR3 loop spans 17 amino acids. The J segment lost 5 bases and the V segment lost 4 bases, leaving 13 bases of the junction unmatched. CDR3 loop: CASSRPGQGIRRYGYTF. In DNA, the CDR3 is TGTGCCAGCAGCCGACCGGGACAGGGGATCCGGCGGTATGGCTACACCTTC.

The V call is TRBV7-8, the J call TRBJ2-5; TRBD1 matches 8 bases. CDR3 size: 14 residues. Germline V lookup: CDR1 SGHVS, CDR2 FQNEAQ. V gave up 6 bases and J gave up 2 bases; unmatched junction bases: 5. CDR3 DNA: TGTGCCAGCAGTAGAAGGACAGGGCAAGAGACCCAGTACTTC. Its protein is CASSRRTGQETQYF.

The rearrangement joins TRBV7-9 to TRBJ2-3; 7 nucleotides line up with TRBD2. The CDR3 length is 17 residues. Germline loops: CDR1 SEHNR, CDR2 FQNEAQ (reference sequence). V was pared by 3 bases and J by 5 bases, with 14 bases of the junction left unmatched. The CDR3 loop reads CASSFFRIREGGDTQYF. In DNA, the CDR3 is TGTGCCAGCAGCTTCTTTAGGATTAGGGAGGGAGGAGATACGCAGTATTTT.

This chain connects TRBV9 to TRBJ2-7; the match to TRBD1 covers 10 bases. V was pared by 3 bases and J by 5 bases, with 2 bases of the junction left unmatched. The germline CDR1 and CDR2 sequences are SGDLS and YYNGEE. The CDR3 covers 13 residues. DNA for the CDR3: TGTGCCAGCAGCGGGGACAGGGGCCACGAGCAGTACTTC. Protein: CASSGDRGHEQYF.

This clone was counted between two and nine times. The chain employs TRBV19 and TRBJ1-2, with D unclear. The CDR3 covers 14 residues. Germline-derived CDR1 and CDR2 are LNHDA and SQIVND (reference sequence). V gave up 3 bases and J gave up 0 bases, with 8 bases separating them. This CDR3 reads CASSMGRANYGYTF. The CDR3 region has the DNA TGTGCCAGTAGTATGGGCCGAGCTAACTATGGCTACACCTTC.

The chain employs TRBV9 and TRBJ2-3; 12 positions match TRBD2. The germline CDR1 and CDR2 sequences are SGDLS and YYNGEE. V lost 0 bases, J lost 4 bases, and 6 bases stayed unmatched. The CDR3 loop spans 17 amino acids. CDR3 bases: TGTGCCAGCAGCGTAGTTCCTAGCGGGGGGGCCGCAGATACGCAGTATTTT. This codes for CASSVVPSGGAADTQYF.

This sequence joins TRBV7-9 and TRBJ2-2; 7 nucleotides agree with TRBD2. Germline-derived CDR1 and CDR2 are SEHNR and FQNEAQ (reference sequence). The CDR3 loop spans 14 amino acids. Trimming removed 11 bases from V and 4 bases from J; junction bases left unmatched: 10. CDR3 in amino acids: CAEREGSATGELFF. The CDR3 DNA reads TGTGCCGAAAGGGAGGGATCTGCCACCGGGGAGCTGTTTTTT. Full variable domain (missing parts from reference TRBV7-9 and TRBJ2-2): DTGVSQNPRHKITKRGQNVTFRCDPISEHNRLYWYRQTLGQGPEFLTYFQNEAQLEKSRLLSDRFSAERPKGSFSTLEIQRTEQGDSAMYLCAEREGSATGELFFGEGSRLTVL.

The genes are TRBV14 and TRBJ1-1, with no clear D. Per the germline V gene, CDR1 is SGHDN and CDR2 is FVKESK. The CDR3 is made up of 13 amino acids. V was pared by 4 bases and J by 0 bases, with 6 bases between. In DNA form, the CDR3 reads TGTGCCAGCAGCCTTTCATTGAACACTGAAGCTTTCTTT. Translated, it gives CASSLSLNTEAFF.

The rearrangement joins TRBV6-4 to TRBJ2-3; D gene uncertain. Germline-derived CDR1 and CDR2 are MRHNA and SNTAGT. V lost 4 bases and J 8 bases, leaving 10 bases between the germline ends. This CDR3 spans 12 amino acids. In nucleotides, the CDR3 is TGTGCCAGCAGTGCGGGTTCGGGTACGCAGTATTTT. The encoded protein is CASSAGSGTQYF.

V gene TRBV28 combines with J gene TRBJ1-2; 9 nucleotides agree with TRBD1. Trimming took 6 bases from V and 1 from J; bases not matched to a gene: 6. The CDR3 has 15 amino acids. The germline V gene has CDR1 MDHEN and CDR2 SYDVKM. The CDR3, as DNA: TGTGCCAGCAGGGGACAGGGAGGATATAACTATGGCTACACCTTC. Amino acids: CASRGQGGYNYGYTF.

This clone was picked up one time. The J gene is TRBJ2-1, the V gene TRBV11-2; 10 nucleotides match TRBD2. The V and J ends lost 8 bases and 4 bases, in that order; junction bases with no gene match: 8. Germline assignment: CDR1 SGHAT and CDR2 FQNNGV. The length of the CDR3 is 15 residues. The CDR3: CASVLLAGDYNEQFF. DNA of the CDR3: TGTGCCAGCGTACTCCTAGCGGGAGATTACAATGAGCAGTTCTTC. Combining the CDR3 with reference TRBV11-2 and TRBJ2-1 gives the whole variable domain EAGVAQSPRYKIIEKRQSVAFWCNPISGHATLYWYQQILGQGPKLLIQFQNNGVVDDSQLPKDRFSAERLKGVDSTLKIQPAKLEDSAVYLCASVLLAGDYNEQFFGPGTRLTVL.

As concerns this clone: A read error may produce the germline difference seen at one junction end. The chain recombines TRBV7-7 with TRBJ2-5; TRBD2 aligns across 8 bases. Germline V gene sequence: CDR1 SSHAT, CDR2 FNYEAQ (reference sequence). The CDR3 runs to 14 residues. CDR3 amino acids: CASSPGTSWETQYF. The CDR3 DNA is TGTGCTAGCAGTCCCGGGACTAGTTGGGAGACCCAGTACTTC.

The chain couples TRBV2 to TRBJ1-2; unclear D gene. Germline-derived CDR1 and CDR2 are SNHLY and FYNNEI. The CDR3 contains 13 residues. V lost 2 bases, J lost 2 bases, and 6 bases lay in between. CDR3 nucleotide sequence: TGTGCCAGCAGTGAACCAGGAAACTATGGCTACACCTTC. This gives the protein CASSEPGNYGYTF.

This chain connects TRBV27 to TRBJ2-1, with TRBD1 matching 10 bases. Germline V gene lookup returns CDR1 MNHEY and CDR2 SMNVEV (reference sequence). Trimming removed 6 bases from V and 3 bases from J; junction bases left unmatched: 8. This CDR3 is 16 amino acids long. This CDR3 is CASSLFGTGDYNEQFF. CDR3 coding DNA: TGTGCCAGCAGCCTCTTCGGGACAGGGGACTACAATGAGCAGTTCTTC.

The rearrangement uses TRBV19 and TRBJ2-1; 9 bases agree with TRBD2. The CDR3 sequence is 13 residues long. Germline loops: CDR1 LNHDA, CDR2 SQIVND (reference sequence). Trimming removed 3 bases from V and 7 bases from J; junction bases left unmatched: 1. The CDR3, as DNA: TGTGCCAGTAGTATGAGCGGGAGGAATGAGCAGTTCTTC. It is translated as CASSMSGRNEQFF.

J is TRBJ2-7 and V is TRBV11-1, with D hard to call. Germline CDR1 SGHAT, CDR2 FQDESV (reference sequence). CDR3 size: 14 residues. Trimming removed 5 bases from V and 2 bases from J, with 13 bases in between. CDR3: CASSQPGSPYEQYF. The CDR3 nucleotides read TGTGCCAGCAGCCAACCCGGGTCTCCCTACGAGCAGTACTTC.

V gene TRBV6-5 combines with J gene TRBJ2-2; tentative D call: TRBD2 (6 bases). The CDR3 extends over 14 amino acids. Trimming stripped 4 bases from V and 4 bases from J, with 10 bases between. In germline, CDR1 is MNHEY, CDR2 SVGAGI. The CDR3 loop reads CASSWGRRTGELFF. As DNA, the CDR3 is TGTGCCAGCAGTTGGGGGAGGCGCACCGGGGAGCTGTTTTTT.

The chain combines TRBV7-2 with TRBJ1-4, with 8 bases lining up with TRBD1. The V and J ends lost 5 bases and 6 bases, in that order; junction bases with no gene match: 5. The CDR3 is 14 residues long. Germline CDR1 SGHTA, CDR2 FQGNSA. CDR3 nucleotides: TGTGCCAGCAGCCGAGACAGGGGACATGAAAAACTGTTTTTT. This translates into CASSRDRGHEKLFF.

The J gene is TRBJ2-7, the V gene TRBV7-8, with TRBD2 identical over 11 bases. Germline V gives CDR1 SGHVS, CDR2 FQNEAQ. The CDR3 consists of 15 residues. The J segment lost 4 bases and the V segment lost 2 bases, leaving 4 bases of the junction unmatched. Here the CDR3 reads CASSLTSGGAYEQYF. The CDR3 coding sequence is TGTGCCAGCAGCTTAACTAGCGGGGGAGCTTACGAGCAGTACTTC.

This clone has a single count. The V and J genes are TRBV5-1 and TRBJ1-6; 9 bases fit TRBD1. V lost 3 bases to trimming and J lost 5 bases; unmatched junction nucleotides: 6. The CDR3 covers 16 residues. Germline lookup yields CDR1 SGHRS and CDR2 YFSETQ. The chain's CDR3 is CASSSGQGGNNSPLHF. For the CDR3, the DNA is TGCGCCAGCAGCTCGGGACAGGGCGGGAATAATTCACCCCTCCACTTT.

The genes are TRBV19 and TRBJ1-1; D is unresolved. The length of the CDR3 is 14 residues. Between the trimmed V and J ends, which lost 11 bases and 0 bases, there was a span of 16 bases. CDR1 and CDR2 from the germline V gene are LNHDA and SQIVND (reference sequence). This CDR3 is CAAVAAGLNTEAFF. The CDR3 DNA reads TGTGCCGCGGTGGCAGCCGGGTTGAACACTGAAGCTTTCTTT.

V usage is TRBV13 and J usage is TRBJ2-7; no firm D call. In germline, CDR1 is PRHDT, CDR2 FYEKMQ (reference sequence). V was cut by 5 bases and J by 1 base, with 12 bases left in between. The CDR3 is made up of 14 amino acids. DNA of the CDR3: TGTGCCAGCAGCCCCCTGACGGAGTCCTACGAGCAGTACTTC. Translated, it gives CASSPLTESYEQYF. Complete variable domain (other parts from reference TRBV13 and TRBJ2-7): AAGVIQSPRHLIKEKRETATLKCYPIPRHDTVYWYQQGPGQDPQFLISFYEKMQSDKGSIPDRFSAQQFSDYHSELNMSSLELGDSALYFCASSPLTESYEQYFGPGTRLTVT.

This clone was seen a single time. The CDR3 coding sequence is TGCAGTGCCCGACCGGGGGAGGTGTTCTTC. Amino acid sequence: CSARPGEVFF. V is TRBV20-1 and J is TRBJ2-1, with D possibly TRBD2 on 6 matching bases. In germline, CDR1 is DFQATT, CDR2 SNEGSKA (reference sequence). The CDR3 runs 10 residues. V was trimmed by 6 bases and J by 15 bases, leaving 15 bases between them.

V usage is TRBV25-1 and J usage is TRBJ2-7; D remains unclear. Trimming shortened V by 4 bases and J by 4 bases, and 11 bases separated the two germline ends. Per the germline V gene, CDR1 is MGHDK and CDR2 is SYGVNS. CDR3 length: 13 amino acids. DNA for the CDR3: TGTGCCAGCAGTGTCCGGTATCGATACGAGCAGTACTTC. Amino acids: CASSVRYRYEQYF.